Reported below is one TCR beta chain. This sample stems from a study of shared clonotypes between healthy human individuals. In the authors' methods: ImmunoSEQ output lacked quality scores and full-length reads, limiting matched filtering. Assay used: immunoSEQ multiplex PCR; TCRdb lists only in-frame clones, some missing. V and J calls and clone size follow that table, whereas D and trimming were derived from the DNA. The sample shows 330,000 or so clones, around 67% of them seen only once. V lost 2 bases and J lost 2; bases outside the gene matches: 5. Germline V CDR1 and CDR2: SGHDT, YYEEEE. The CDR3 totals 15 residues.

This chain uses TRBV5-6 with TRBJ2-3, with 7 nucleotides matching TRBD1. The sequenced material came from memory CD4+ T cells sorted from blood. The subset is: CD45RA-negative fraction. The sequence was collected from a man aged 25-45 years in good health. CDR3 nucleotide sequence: TGTGCCAGCAGCTTCGGGACAGCACACACAGATACGCAGTATTTT. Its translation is CASSFGTAHTDTQYF.